What follows are 10 T cell receptor beta chains derived from one specimen sequenced in a study of Graves' ophthalmopathy and Graves' hyperthyroidism. RNA transcripts provided the template for amplifying TCR beta CDR3 regions. First-round RT-PCR employed HTBI primers, with a second-round multiplex PCR after it. TCRdb re-analysed the multiplex PCR reads in MiXCR, keeping a single row per CDR3 protein. The repertoire holds approximately 410,000 distinct CDR3 sequences, with roughly 15% as singletons. What was sequenced was peripheral blood. The receptor set was obtained from a woman aged 18-30 years with stable Graves' hyperthyroidism.

This clonotype was seen a handful of times. The rearrangement joins TRBV20-1 to TRBJ2-5; the D is unclear. Looked up from germline, CDR1 is DFQATT and CDR2 is SNEGSKA (reference sequence). Trimming cost V 6 bases and J 1 base, with 15 bases left between them. The CDR3 totals 14 residues. The CDR3 sequence is CSAPQAGRQETQYF. The CDR3 nucleotides are TGCAGTGCCCCCCAGGCCGGGCGCCAAGAGACCCAGTACTTC.

This clonotype was picked up many times. The gene calls are TRBV12-3 or TRBV12-4 and TRBJ2-5, with 7 bases fitting TRBD2. The CDR3 sequence is 14 residues long. Trimming took 1 base from V and 3 from J; bases not matched to a gene: 2. The CDR3 region has the DNA TGTGCCAGCAGTTTAGTGGGAGGGAAAGAGACCCAGTACTTC. As protein: CASSLVGGKETQYF.

This clonotype was found many times. The chain carries TRBV19 and TRBJ1-2, with 10 bases identical to TRBD1. V lost 6 bases to trimming and J lost 7 bases; unmatched junction nucleotides: 11. This CDR3 region has 15 residues. Germline V gene data show CDR1 as LNHDA and CDR2 as SQIVND (reference sequence). Written as DNA, the CDR3 is TGTGCCAGTAGCCTATCCGGGACAGGGGTTCGTGGCTACACCTTC. Its protein product is CASSLSGTGVRGYTF. Supplemented by reference TRBV19 and TRBJ1-2, the full variable domain reads DGGITQSPKYLFRKEGQNVTLSCEQNLNHDAMYWYRQDPGQGLRLIYYSQIVNDFQKGDIAEGYSVSREKKESFPLTVTSAQKNPTAFYLCASSLSGTGVRGYTFGSGTRLTVV.

This clonotype has a handful of counts. A much larger clone sits a single nucleotide away, making a read error possible. The CDR3 does not close with the conserved phenylalanine or tryptophan, likely indicating a read error. The chain links TRBV18 to TRBJ2-5, with 9 bases matching TRBD1. The CDR3 extends over 13 amino acids. Losses at the gene ends were 3 bases for V and 4 bases for J; bases not matched to a gene: 0. CDR1 KGHSH and CDR2 LQKENI come from the germline V gene. CDR3 protein: CASSPGQGETQYL. The CDR3 DNA is TGTGCCAGCTCACCGGGACAGGGAGAGACCCAGTACCTC.

This clonotype has at least ten counts. V and J are TRBV10-2 and TRBJ1-2; 8 positions agree with TRBD1. The germline CDR1 and CDR2 sequences are WSHSY and SAAADI. The V segment lost 4 bases and the J segment 8 bases; nucleotides outside the gene matches: 6. This CDR3 is built from 13 residues. The CDR3 sequence: CASSADREGGYTF. In DNA form, the CDR3 reads TGCGCCAGCAGTGCGGACAGGGAGGGAGGCTACACCTTC.

This clonotype was picked up many times. This chain connects TRBV25-1 to TRBJ1-5; D is ambiguous. Germline-derived CDR1 and CDR2 are MGHDK and SYGVNS. This CDR3 spans 14 amino acids. The ends were cut back, 3 bases at V and 5 bases at J, with 11 bases in the middle. CDR3 protein: CASSDPGTDQPQHF. The DNA for the CDR3 is TGTGCCAGCAGTGACCCGGGAACGGATCAGCCCCAGCATTTT.

In its sample, this clonotype was seen many times. The chain is built from TRBV7-9 and TRBJ2-7; D ambiguous. Germline CDR1 reads SEHNR; CDR2 reads FQNEAQ (reference sequence). V was clipped by 0 bases and J by 7 bases, with 7 bases between them. The CDR3 sequence is 12 residues long. CDR3 loop: CASSLALQEQYF. In DNA form, the CDR3 reads TGTGCCAGCAGCTTAGCGCTTCAAGAGCAGTACTTC.

This clonotype was counted many times. The rearrangement joins TRBV24-1 to TRBJ1-5; D uncertain. Trimming removed 5 bases from V and 2 bases from J, with 6 bases in between. Germline lookup yields CDR1 KGHDR and CDR2 SFDVKD. The CDR3 sequence is 13 residues long. The CDR3 region is CATSGGGNQPQHF. The CDR3 DNA follows: TGTGCCACCAGTGGAGGAGGCAATCAGCCCCAGCATTTT.

The genes are TRBV6-5 and TRBJ1-2, with TRBD1 identical over 8 bases. This CDR3 has 14 amino acids. The germline gives CDR1 MNHEY, CDR2 SVGAGI. Trimming took 4 bases from V and 4 from J; bases not matched to a gene: 5. Written as DNA, the CDR3 is TGTGCCAGCAGTTCGCGACAGGGGTCCTATGGCTACACCTTC. It translates to CASSSRQGSYGYTF.

This clonotype was seen repeatedly, ten times or more. The V and J genes are TRBV19 and TRBJ2-6; D is unresolved. The germline V gene encodes CDR1 LNHDA and CDR2 SQIVND (reference sequence). CDR3 size: 14 residues. The ends were cut back, 3 bases at V and 0 bases at J, with 3 bases in the middle. CDR3 region: CASSMVSGANVLTF. CDR3 in DNA: TGTGCCAGTAGTATGGTCTCTGGGGCCAACGTCCTGACTTTC.